The 21 T cell receptor beta chains below were found in one sample sequenced in a study of T cells in Graves' hyperthyroidism and ophthalmopathy. Amplification of TCR beta CDR3 regions was performed using RNA transcripts as template. Using the HTBI primer set, a first-round RT-PCR was run on the TCR CDR3. MiXCR, applied by TCRdb to the multiplex PCR reads, yields one record per CDR3 protein. The sample has roughly 630,000 distinct CDR3 sequences, about a sixth seen once. Sequencing input: blood. Receptors were obtained from a woman under 40 with Graves' hyperthyroidism.

The chain couples TRBV11-1 to TRBJ2-7; 7 bases are shared with TRBD2. Germline loops: CDR1 SGHAT, CDR2 FQDESV (reference sequence). V dropped 1 base and J dropped 7; count of bases not matched to a gene: 7. This CDR3 contains 14 residues. The chain's CDR3 is CASSLGLAAIEQYF. The CDR3 DNA sequence: TGTGCCAGCAGCTTAGGCCTAGCGGCCATAGAGCAGTACTTC.

This clonotype was observed a handful of times. The chain carries TRBV4-3 and TRBJ2-3; 10 bases align to TRBD2. The CDR3 extends over 19 amino acids. Looked up from germline, CDR1 is LGHNA and CDR2 is YSLEER. V shed 0 bases and J 3 bases; nucleotides not matched to a gene: 12. CDR3 coding DNA: TGCGCCAGCAGCCAAGATTATCCGCAGACTAGCGGGCTGACAGATACGCAGTATTTT. Residues: CASSQDYPQTSGLTDTQYF.

In this sample, this clonotype turned up many times. V gene TRBV12-3 or TRBV12-4 combines with J gene TRBJ2-2; 8 bases agree with TRBD1. This CDR3 comprises 17 residues. The J segment lost 3 bases and the V segment lost 5 bases, leaving 11 bases of the junction unmatched. The CDR3 DNA follows: TGTGCCAGCAGTCCACAGGGGGTGGGGTTTTACACCGGGGAGCTGTTTTTT. Its translation: CASSPQGVGFYTGELFF.

This clonotype was found a few times. At one end, the junction sequence differs from germline, possibly due to a read error. The V and J genes are TRBV2 and TRBJ1-5; D uncertain. The CDR3 sequence is 15 residues long. Germline CDR1 reads SNHLY; CDR2 reads FYNNEI. This CDR3 reads CASTYLVGPGQAQHF. CDR3 coding DNA: TGTGCCAGCACCTATTTGGTAGGGCCGGGTCAGGCCCAGCATTTT.

V and J are TRBV6-1 and TRBJ1-4; 9 bases are a match to TRBD1. The CDR3 has 16 residues. J was trimmed by 3 bases and V by 6 bases; bases with no gene match: 8. Germline assignment: CDR1 MNHNS and CDR2 SASEGT. The CDR3 DNA follows: TGTGCCAGCAGGGAGGACCGGGACAGGGCTAATGAAAAACTGTTTTTT. Protein product: CASREDRDRANEKLFF.

This clonotype showed up just a few times. V usage is TRBV28 and J usage is TRBJ2-6, with a possible D match to TRBD1 (5 bases). V dropped 3 bases and J dropped 2 bases, with 8 bases sitting between them. CDR3 length: 15 residues. The germline V gene has CDR1 MDHEN and CDR2 SYDVKM. The DNA for the CDR3 is TGTGCCAGCAGTTTTGGGGCCACTGGGGCCAACGTCCTGACTTTC. Translation gives CASSFGATGANVLTF.

In this sample, this clonotype turned up many times. V usage is TRBV24-1 and J usage is TRBJ2-1; 7 bases map to TRBD1. The CDR3 totals 13 residues. Germline V gene sequence: CDR1 KGHDR, CDR2 SFDVKD. Unmatched junction bases numbered 2, after V lost 4 bases and J lost 6 bases. The CDR3 coding sequence is TGTGCCACCAGTGAGTACAGGGGCAATGAGCAGTTCTTC. Its translation: CATSEYRGNEQFF.

This chain joins TRBV6-1 and TRBJ2-7; possibly TRBD2 for D (6 bases). The germline V gene encodes CDR1 MNHNS and CDR2 SASEGT. The CDR3 spans 14 residues. Trimming removed 5 bases at V and 0 bases at J, with 11 bases between. The CDR3 DNA sequence: TGTGCCAGCAGTTCGTTAGCGGACTCCTACGAGCAGTACTTC. Translation gives CASSSLADSYEQYF.

This clonotype was counted many times. V is TRBV6-1 and J is TRBJ1-5, with 11 positions matching TRBD1. V lost 5 bases to trimming and J lost 5 bases; unmatched junction nucleotides: 5. Germline V gene sequence: CDR1 MNHNS, CDR2 SASEGT. The CDR3 runs 15 residues. CDR3 sequence: CASSYLGQGDQPQHF. CDR3 coding DNA: TGTGCCAGCAGTTACCTGGGACAGGGGGATCAGCCCCAGCATTTT.

As to this clonotype: Because the CDR3 is missing its conserved closing phenylalanine or tryptophan, this is likely a read error. The chain couples TRBV6-1 to TRBJ2-7, with D perhaps matching TRBD1 (5 bases). Looked up from germline, CDR1 is MNHNS and CDR2 is SASEGT. This CDR3 spans 16 amino acids. Trimming cost V 6 bases and J 0 bases, with 18 bases left between them. The CDR3 DNA is TGTGCCAGCAGCTGGGAAGGCGGACAACTCTCCTACGAGCAGTACTAC. Translation: CASSWEGGQLSYEQYY.

This clonotype was counted ten times or more. V is TRBV28 and J is TRBJ2-7; possibly TRBD1 for D (6 bases). The CDR3 is 17 amino acids. Trimming cost V 3 bases and J 0 bases, with 18 bases left between them. CDR1 is MDHEN, CDR2 SYDVKM, per germline. The chain's CDR3 is CASSFTGGSGASYEQYF. The CDR3 bases are TGTGCCAGCAGTTTTACCGGTGGGTCAGGGGCCTCCTACGAGCAGTACTTC. The full variable domain, completed using reference TRBV28 and TRBJ2-7, is DVKVTQSSRYLVKRTGEKVFLECVQDMDHENMFWYRQDPGLGLRLIYFSYDVKMKEKGDIPEGYSVSREKKERFSLILESASTNQTSMYLCASSFTGGSGASYEQYFGPGTRLTVT.

This clonotype was detected only a few times. The chain links TRBV20-1 to TRBJ1-1; D possibly corresponds to TRBD1 (5 bases). Germline V gene lookup returns CDR1 DFQATT and CDR2 SNEGSKA (reference sequence). This CDR3 is 15 amino acids long. Trimming pared 0 bases from V and 3 bases from J, leaving 14 bases between. The CDR3 spells CSARDASGLHTEAFF. The CDR3 DNA reads as TGCAGTGCTAGAGATGCGTCAGGGCTGCACACTGAAGCTTTCTTT.

This clonotype was seen many times. CDR3 loop: CASSLASGFEAFF. CDR3 bases: TGTGCCAGCAGTTTAGCGTCGGGGTTTGAAGCTTTCTTT. The genes are TRBV27 and TRBJ1-1; D uncertain. The CDR3 length is 13 residues. From germline, CDR1 is MNHEY and CDR2 SMNVEV (reference sequence). The V end lost 2 bases, the J end lost 7 bases, and 11 bases lay between the germline ends.

This clonotype turned up a few times. The chain links TRBV6-2 or TRBV6-3 to TRBJ2-1; a possible D gene is TRBD2 (6 bases). The CDR3 totals 13 residues. The germline gives CDR1 MNHEY, CDR2 SVGEGT. V lost 7 bases, J lost 9 bases, and 16 bases lay in between. The CDR3 here is CASNLAGGREQFF. As DNA, the CDR3 is TGTGCCAGCAATCTCGCCGGGGGTCGTGAGCAGTTCTTC.

This clonotype was observed a few times. In nucleotides, the CDR3 is TGTGCCAGCAGTAAAACAAGGATGAACACTGAAGCTTTCTTT. Translated: CASSKTRMNTEAFF. The chain carries TRBV6-2 or TRBV6-3 and TRBJ1-1; D unclear. With 5 bases removed from V and 0 bases from J, the gap between germline ends came to 10 bases. Germline V gene lookup returns CDR1 MNHEY and CDR2 SVGEGT. There are 14 residues in the CDR3.

V and J are TRBV15 and TRBJ2-7; possible D gene TRBD2, 5 bases. Germline CDR1 and CDR2: LNHNV and YYDKDF (reference sequence). Trimming took off 6 bases at V and 0 bases at J, with 12 bases between the two ends. CDR3 length: 14 residues. The CDR3 sequence: CATRRNGDSYEQYF. The CDR3 nucleotides read TGTGCCACCAGAAGAAACGGGGACTCCTACGAGCAGTACTTC.

This clonotype was seen repeatedly, ten times or more. The chain carries TRBV5-8 and TRBJ2-3; tentatively, D is TRBD1 or TRBD2 (5 bases each). Germline V gene data show CDR1 as SGHTS and CDR2 as YDEGEE. The CDR3 has 11 residues. Trimming took 6 bases from V and 8 from J, leaving 10 bases between them. The CDR3 protein is CASIRDLTQYF. CDR3 DNA sequence: TGTGCCAGCATAAGGGACCTTACGCAGTATTTT.

This clonotype appeared many times. The chain has TRBV18 and TRBJ2-4; no clear D. This CDR3 has 14 amino acids. Germline V CDR1 and CDR2: KGHSH, LQKENI. V dropped 2 bases and J dropped 9 bases, with 14 bases sitting between them. The CDR3 DNA is TGTGCCAGCTCACCATCGCAAGGGCAAGGCATTCAGTACTTC. Its protein product is CASSPSQGQGIQYF.

About this clonotype: A much larger clone is a single base away; this may be a read error. In nucleotides, the CDR3 is TGTGCCAGCAGTTTGGCCAGACGAGGGGTGAAGACCCAGTACTTC. Translating it yields CASSLARRGVKTQYF. The chain has TRBV28 and TRBJ2-5; possibly TRBD1 or TRBD2 for D (5 bases each). Germline values: CDR1 MDHEN, CDR2 SYDVKM. The V end was cut by 3 bases, the J end by 6 bases, with 17 bases between. This CDR3 has 15 amino acids.

This clonotype appeared many times. The rearrangement links TRBV3-1 to TRBJ1-1, with D tentatively TRBD1 (6 bases). Trimming pared 3 bases from V and 8 bases from J, leaving 7 bases between. The CDR3 length is 11 residues. Per the germline V gene, CDR1 is LGHDT and CDR2 is YNNKEL (reference sequence). CDR3: CASSHDREAFF. In DNA form, the CDR3 reads TGTGCCAGCAGCCACGACAGGGAAGCTTTCTTT.

The chain employs TRBV7-9 and TRBJ1-2; tentative D call: TRBD1 (6 bases). Germline-derived CDR1 and CDR2 are SEHNR and FQNEAQ (reference sequence). This CDR3 spans 15 amino acids. With 2 bases removed from V and 2 bases from J, the gap between germline ends came to 12 bases. The CDR3 DNA sequence: TGTGCCAGCAGCTTAATGCCAGGGGAAAACTATGGCTACACCTTC. It specifies CASSLMPGENYGYTF.